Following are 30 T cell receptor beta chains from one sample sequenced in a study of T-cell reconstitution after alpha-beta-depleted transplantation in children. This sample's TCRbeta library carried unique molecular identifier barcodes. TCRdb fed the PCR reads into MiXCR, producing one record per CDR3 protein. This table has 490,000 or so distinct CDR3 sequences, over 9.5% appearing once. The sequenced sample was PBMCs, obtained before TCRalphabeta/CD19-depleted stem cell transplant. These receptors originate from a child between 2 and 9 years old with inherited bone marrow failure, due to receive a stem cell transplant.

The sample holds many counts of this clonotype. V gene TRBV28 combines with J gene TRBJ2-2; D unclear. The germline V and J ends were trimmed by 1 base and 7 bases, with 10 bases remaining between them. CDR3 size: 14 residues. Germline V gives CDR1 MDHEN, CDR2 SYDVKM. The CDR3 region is CASSLFRMGGELFF. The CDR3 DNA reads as TGTGCCAGCAGTTTATTCCGTATGGGCGGGGAGCTGTTTTTT.

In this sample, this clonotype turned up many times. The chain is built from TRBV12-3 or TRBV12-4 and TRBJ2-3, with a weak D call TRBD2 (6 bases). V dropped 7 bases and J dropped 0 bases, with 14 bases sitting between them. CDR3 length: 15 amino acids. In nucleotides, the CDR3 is TGTGCCAGCACCCTGTGGGGGGACAGCACAGATACGCAGTATTTT. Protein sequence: CASTLWGDSTDTQYF.

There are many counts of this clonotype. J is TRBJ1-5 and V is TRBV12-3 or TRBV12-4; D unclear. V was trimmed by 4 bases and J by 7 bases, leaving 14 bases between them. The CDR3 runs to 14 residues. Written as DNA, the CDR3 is TGTGCCAGCAGTTACGCGGGGTTACGGCAGCCCCAGCATTTT. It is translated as CASSYAGLRQPQHF.

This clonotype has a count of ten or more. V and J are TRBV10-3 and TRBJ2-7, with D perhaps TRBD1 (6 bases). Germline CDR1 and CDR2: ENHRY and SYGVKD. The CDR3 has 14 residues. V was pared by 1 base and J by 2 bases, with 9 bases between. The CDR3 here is CAISELGAAYEQYF. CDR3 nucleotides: TGTGCCATCAGTGAGTTGGGGGCTGCCTACGAGCAGTACTTC.

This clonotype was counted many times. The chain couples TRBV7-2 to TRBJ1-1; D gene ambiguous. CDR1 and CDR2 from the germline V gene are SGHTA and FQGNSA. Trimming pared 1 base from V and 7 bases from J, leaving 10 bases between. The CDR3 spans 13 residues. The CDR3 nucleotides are TGTGCCAGCAGCTTAGTATTCGGTCTTGAAGCTTTCTTT. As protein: CASSLVFGLEAFF.

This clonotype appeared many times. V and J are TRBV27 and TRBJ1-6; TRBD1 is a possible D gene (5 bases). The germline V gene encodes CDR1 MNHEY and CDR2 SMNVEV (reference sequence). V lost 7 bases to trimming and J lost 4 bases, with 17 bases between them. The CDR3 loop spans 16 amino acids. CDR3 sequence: CASTRAYLGYNSPLHF. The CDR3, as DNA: TGTGCCAGCACCAGGGCCTATCTCGGGTATAATTCACCCCTCCACTTT.

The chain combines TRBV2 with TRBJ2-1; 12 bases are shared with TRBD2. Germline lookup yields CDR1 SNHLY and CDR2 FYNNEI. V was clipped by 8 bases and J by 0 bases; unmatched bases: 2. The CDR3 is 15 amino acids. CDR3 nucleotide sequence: TGTGCCAGCCCGGGACTAGCGGGCTCCTACAATGAGCAGTTCTTC. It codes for CASPGLAGSYNEQFF.

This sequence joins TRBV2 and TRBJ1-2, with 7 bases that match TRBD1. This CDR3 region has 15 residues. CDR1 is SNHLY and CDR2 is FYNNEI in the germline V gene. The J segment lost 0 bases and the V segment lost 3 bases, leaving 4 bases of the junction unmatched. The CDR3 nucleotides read TGTGCCAGCAGTGAGGAGGGGGCCGCTAACTATGGCTACACCTTC. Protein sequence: CASSEEGAANYGYTF.

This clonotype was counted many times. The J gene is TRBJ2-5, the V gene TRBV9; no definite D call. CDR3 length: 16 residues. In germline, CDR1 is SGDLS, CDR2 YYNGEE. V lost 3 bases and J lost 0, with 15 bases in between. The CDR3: CASSAPHGRNQETQYF. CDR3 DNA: TGTGCCAGCAGCGCTCCCCACGGGCGGAACCAAGAGACCCAGTACTTC.

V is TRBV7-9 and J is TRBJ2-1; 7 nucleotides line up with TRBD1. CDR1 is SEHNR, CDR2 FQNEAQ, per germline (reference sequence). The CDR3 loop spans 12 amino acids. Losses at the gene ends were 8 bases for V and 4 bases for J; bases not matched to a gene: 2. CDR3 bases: TGTGCCAGCGAGGGGGCTTACAATGAGCAGTTCTTC. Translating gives CASEGAYNEQFF.

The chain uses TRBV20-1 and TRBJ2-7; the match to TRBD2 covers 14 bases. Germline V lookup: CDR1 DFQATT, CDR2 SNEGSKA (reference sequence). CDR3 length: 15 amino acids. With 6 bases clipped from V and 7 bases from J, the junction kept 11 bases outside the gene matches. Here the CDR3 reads CSAKPGLAGEKEQYF. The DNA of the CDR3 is TGCAGTGCAAAACCGGGACTAGCGGGAGAGAAAGAGCAGTACTTC.

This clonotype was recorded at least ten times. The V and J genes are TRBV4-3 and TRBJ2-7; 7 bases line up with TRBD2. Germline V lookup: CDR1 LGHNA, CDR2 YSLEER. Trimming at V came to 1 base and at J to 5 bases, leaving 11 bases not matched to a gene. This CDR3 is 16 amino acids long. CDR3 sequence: CASSQVWGGKSHEQYF. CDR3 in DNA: TGCGCCAGCAGCCAAGTATGGGGGGGGAAGTCTCACGAGCAGTACTTC.

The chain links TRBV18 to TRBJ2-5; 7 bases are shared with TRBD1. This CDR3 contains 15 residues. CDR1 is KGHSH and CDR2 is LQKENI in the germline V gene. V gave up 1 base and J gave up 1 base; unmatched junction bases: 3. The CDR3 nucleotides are TGTGCCAGCTCACCACTCCGGGACAGCCAAGAGACCCAGTACTTC. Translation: CASSPLRDSQETQYF. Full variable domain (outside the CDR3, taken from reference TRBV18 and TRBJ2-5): NAGVMQNPRHLVRRRGQEARLRCSPMKGHSHVYWYRQLPEEGLKFMVYLQKENIIDESGMPKERFSAEFPKEGPSILRIQQVVRGDSAAYFCASSPLRDSQETQYFGPGTRLLVL.

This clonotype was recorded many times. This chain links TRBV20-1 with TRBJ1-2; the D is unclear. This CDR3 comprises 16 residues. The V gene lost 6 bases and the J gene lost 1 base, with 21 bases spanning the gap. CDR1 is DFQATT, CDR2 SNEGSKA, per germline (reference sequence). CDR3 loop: CSALGYRGSDNYGYTF. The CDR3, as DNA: TGCAGTGCCCTTGGTTACCGAGGGTCAGATAACTATGGCTACACCTTC.

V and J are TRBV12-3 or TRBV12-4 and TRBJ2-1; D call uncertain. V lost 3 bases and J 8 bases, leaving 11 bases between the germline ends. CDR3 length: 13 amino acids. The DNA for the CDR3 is TGTGCCAGCAGTTTTTCCTTTGGCTATGAGCAGTTCTTC. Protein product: CASSFSFGYEQFF.

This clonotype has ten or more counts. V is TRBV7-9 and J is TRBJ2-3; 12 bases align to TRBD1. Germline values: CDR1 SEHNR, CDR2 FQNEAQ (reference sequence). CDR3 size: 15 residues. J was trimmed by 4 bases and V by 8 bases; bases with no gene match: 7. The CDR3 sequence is CASRAGQGAADTQYF. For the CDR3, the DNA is TGTGCCAGCCGGGCGGGACAGGGGGCCGCAGATACGCAGTATTTT. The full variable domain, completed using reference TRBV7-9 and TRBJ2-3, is DTGVSQNPRHKITKRGQNVTFRCDPISEHNRLYWYRQTLGQGPEFLTYFQNEAQLEKSRLLSDRFSAERPKGSFSTLEIQRTEQGDSAMYLCASRAGQGAADTQYFGPGTRLTVL.

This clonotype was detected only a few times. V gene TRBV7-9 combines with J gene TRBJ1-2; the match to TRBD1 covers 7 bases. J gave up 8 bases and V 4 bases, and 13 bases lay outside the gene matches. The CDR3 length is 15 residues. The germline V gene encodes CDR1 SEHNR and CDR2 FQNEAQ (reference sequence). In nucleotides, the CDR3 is TGTGCCAGCAGCTCGACGACAGGGAGGACGGGCGGCTACACCTTC. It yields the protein CASSSTTGRTGGYTF.

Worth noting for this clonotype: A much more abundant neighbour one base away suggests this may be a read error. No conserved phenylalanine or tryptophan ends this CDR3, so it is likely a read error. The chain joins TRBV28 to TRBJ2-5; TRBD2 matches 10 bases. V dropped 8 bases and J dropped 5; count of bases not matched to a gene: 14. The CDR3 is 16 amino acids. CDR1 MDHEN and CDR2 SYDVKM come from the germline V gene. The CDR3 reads CASLSGRADREETQYL. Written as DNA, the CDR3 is TGTGCCAGCCTGAGCGGGAGGGCCGATAGAGAGGAGACCCAGTACTTG.

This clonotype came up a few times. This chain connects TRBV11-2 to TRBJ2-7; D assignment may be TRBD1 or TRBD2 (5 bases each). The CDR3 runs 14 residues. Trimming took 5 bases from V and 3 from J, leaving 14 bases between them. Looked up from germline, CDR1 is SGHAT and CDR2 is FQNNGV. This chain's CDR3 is CASSPTGPYYEQYF. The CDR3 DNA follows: TGTGCCAGCAGCCCTACGGGACCCTACTACGAGCAGTACTTC.

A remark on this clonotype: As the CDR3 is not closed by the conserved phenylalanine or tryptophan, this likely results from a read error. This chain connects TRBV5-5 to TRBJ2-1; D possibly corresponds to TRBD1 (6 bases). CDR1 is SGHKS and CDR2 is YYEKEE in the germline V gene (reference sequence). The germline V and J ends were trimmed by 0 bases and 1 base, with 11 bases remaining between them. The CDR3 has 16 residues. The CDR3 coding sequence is TGTGCCAGCAGCTTGGAGTGGGGGCTATCCTACAATGAGCAGTTCTCC. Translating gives CASSLEWGLSYNEQFS.

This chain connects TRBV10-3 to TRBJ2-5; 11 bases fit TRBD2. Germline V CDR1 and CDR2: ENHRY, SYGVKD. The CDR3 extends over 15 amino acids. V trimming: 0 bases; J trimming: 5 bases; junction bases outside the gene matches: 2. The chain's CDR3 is CAISESPSGRETQYF. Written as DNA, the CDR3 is TGTGCCATCAGTGAGTCCCCTAGCGGGAGGGAGACCCAGTACTTC.

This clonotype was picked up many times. The chain's CDR3 is CASSERGRYYGYTF. CDR3 nucleotide sequence: TGTGCCAGCAGTGAAAGGGGCAGATACTATGGCTACACCTTC. The chain joins TRBV25-1 to TRBJ1-2; maybe TRBD1 (5 bases). Germline CDR1 is MGHDK and CDR2 is SYGVNS. This CDR3 is 14 amino acids long. The V end lost 2 bases, the J end lost 3 bases, and 10 bases lay between the germline ends.

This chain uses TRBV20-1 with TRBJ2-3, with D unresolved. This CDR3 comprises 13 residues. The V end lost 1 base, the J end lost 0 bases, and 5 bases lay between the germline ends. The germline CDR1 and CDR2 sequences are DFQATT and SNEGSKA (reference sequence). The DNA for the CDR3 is TGCAGTGCTAGAGCCAGTAGCACAGATACGCAGTATTTT. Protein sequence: CSARASSTDTQYF.

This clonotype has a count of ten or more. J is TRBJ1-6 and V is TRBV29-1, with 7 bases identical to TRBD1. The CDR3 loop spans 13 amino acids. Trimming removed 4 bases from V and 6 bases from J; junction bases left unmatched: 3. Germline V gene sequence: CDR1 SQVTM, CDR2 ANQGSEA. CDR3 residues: CSVGTGVNSPLHF. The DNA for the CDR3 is TGCAGCGTTGGTACAGGGGTTAATTCACCCCTCCACTTT.

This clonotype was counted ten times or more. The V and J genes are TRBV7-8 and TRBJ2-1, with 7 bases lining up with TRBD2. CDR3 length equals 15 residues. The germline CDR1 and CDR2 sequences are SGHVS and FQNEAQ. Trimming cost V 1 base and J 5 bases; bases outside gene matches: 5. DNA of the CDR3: TGTGCCAGCAGCTTAGGTCGACTAGCCAACAATGAGCAGTTCTTC. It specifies CASSLGRLANNEQFF.

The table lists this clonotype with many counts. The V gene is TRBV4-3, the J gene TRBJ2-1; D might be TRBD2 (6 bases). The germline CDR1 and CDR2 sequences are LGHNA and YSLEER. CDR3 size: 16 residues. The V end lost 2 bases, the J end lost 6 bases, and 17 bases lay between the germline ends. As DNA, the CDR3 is TGCGCCAGCAGCCAATGGGTGAATAGCGGTTCCAATGAGCAGTTCTTC. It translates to CASSQWVNSGSNEQFF.

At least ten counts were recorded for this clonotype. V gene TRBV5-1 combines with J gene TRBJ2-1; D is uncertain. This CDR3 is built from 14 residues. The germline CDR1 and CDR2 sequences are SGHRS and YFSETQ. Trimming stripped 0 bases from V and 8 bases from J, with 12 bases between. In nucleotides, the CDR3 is TGCGCCAGCAGCTTGGGTCAGTCCACTGATGAGCAGTTCTTC. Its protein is CASSLGQSTDEQFF.

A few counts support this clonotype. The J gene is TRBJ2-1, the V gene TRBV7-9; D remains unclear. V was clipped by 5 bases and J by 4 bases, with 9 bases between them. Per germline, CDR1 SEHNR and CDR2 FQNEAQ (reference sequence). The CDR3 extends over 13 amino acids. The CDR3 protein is CASSHPLYNEQFF. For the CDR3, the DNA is TGTGCCAGCAGCCACCCCCTTTACAATGAGCAGTTCTTC.

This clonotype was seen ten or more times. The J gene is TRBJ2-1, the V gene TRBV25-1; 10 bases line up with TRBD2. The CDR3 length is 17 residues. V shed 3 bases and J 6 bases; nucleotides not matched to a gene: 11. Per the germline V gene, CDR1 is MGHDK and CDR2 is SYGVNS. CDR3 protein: CASSDPPASGRLNEQFF. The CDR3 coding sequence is TGTGCCAGCAGTGATCCCCCGGCTAGCGGGAGACTCAATGAGCAGTTCTTC.

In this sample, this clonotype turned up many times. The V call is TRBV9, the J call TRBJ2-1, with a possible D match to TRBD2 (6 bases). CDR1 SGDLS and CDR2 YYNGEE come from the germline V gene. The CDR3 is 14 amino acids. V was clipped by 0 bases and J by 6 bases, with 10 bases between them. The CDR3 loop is CASSVAGVSNEQFF. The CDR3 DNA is TGTGCCAGCAGCGTAGCGGGAGTCTCCAATGAGCAGTTCTTC.